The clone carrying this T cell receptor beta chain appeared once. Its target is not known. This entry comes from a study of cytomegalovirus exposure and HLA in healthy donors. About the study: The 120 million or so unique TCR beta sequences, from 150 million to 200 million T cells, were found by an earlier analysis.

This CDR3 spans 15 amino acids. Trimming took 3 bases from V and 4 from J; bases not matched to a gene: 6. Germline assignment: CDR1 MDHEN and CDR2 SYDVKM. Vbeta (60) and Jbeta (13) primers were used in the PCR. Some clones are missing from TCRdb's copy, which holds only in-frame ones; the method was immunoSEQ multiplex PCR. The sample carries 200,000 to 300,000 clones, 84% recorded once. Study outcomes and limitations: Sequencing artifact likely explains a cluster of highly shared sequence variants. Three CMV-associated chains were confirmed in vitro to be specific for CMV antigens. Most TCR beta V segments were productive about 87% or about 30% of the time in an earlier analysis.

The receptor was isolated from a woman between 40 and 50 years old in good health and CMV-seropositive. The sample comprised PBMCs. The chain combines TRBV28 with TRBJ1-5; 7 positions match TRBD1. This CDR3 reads CASSLIGGTNQPQHF. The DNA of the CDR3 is TGTGCCAGCAGTTTGATAGGGGGCACAAATCAGCCCCAGCATTTT.